These 14 T cell receptor beta chains were all obtained from the same sample, sequenced in a study of blood T cells in healthy people across ages. Through a sample-barcoded 5' primer and a J-beta primer mix, a second PCR was run for 7 to 11 cycles. A single record per CDR3 protein comes from TCRdb applying MiXCR to the 5' RACE reads. The table includes approximately 490,000 distinct CDR3 sequences, around 24% detected once. The data were also submitted as part of a second study, on T cells of mothers and their children.

Source material: blood. The origin of the receptors is a boy younger than 18 in good health.

This clonotype was observed at least ten times. The chain has TRBV12-3 or TRBV12-4 and TRBJ2-5; 7 nucleotides match TRBD1. The trim removed 8 bases at V and 4 bases at J, leaving 10 bases unmatched. This CDR3 contains 14 residues. CDR3 residues: CASRGTVEGETQYF. DNA for the CDR3: TGTGCCAGCCGAGGGACAGTGGAAGGAGAGACCCAGTACTTC.

The chain employs TRBV4-1 and TRBJ2-7; the D is unclear. CDR1 and CDR2 (germline): MGHRA, YSYEKL. V lost 1 base and J lost 4, with 17 bases in between. The CDR3 length is 16 residues. The CDR3 loop reads CASSQGLGIVNYEQYF. The CDR3 bases are TGCGCCAGCAGCCAAGGCCTGGGGATAGTCAATTACGAGCAGTACTTC.

In this sample, this clonotype turned up a few times. The rearrangement uses TRBV11-3 and TRBJ2-2; TRBD2 is a possible D gene (5 bases). The V gene lost 1 base and the J gene lost 5 bases, with 8 bases spanning the gap. Per the germline V gene, CDR1 is SGHNT and CDR2 is YENEEA. This CDR3 comprises 14 residues. CDR3 sequence reads: CASSLVRGTGELFF. The CDR3 bases are TGTGCCAGCAGCTTAGTCCGAGGGACCGGGGAGCTGTTTTTT.

The gene calls are TRBV21-1 and TRBJ1-1. TRBV21-1 is an annotated pseudogene. The CDR3 runs 15 residues. The CDR3 sequence is CASSKASWLITEAFF. CDR3 bases: TGTGCCAGCAGCAAAGCGTCTTGGTTGATCACTGAAGCTTTCTTT.

With respect to this clonotype: The junction departs from germline at one end; a sequencing error may be responsible. This rearrangement joins TRBV7-2 to TRBJ2-3, with D hard to call. The CDR3 is 15 amino acids. From germline, CDR1 is SGHTA and CDR2 FQGNSA. The CDR3 protein is CAGSLRFPSTDTQYF. The CDR3 nucleotides are TGTGCCGGCAGCTTACGGTTCCCGTCCACAGATACGCAGTATTTT.

V and J are TRBV4-3 and TRBJ2-5; D is uncertain. The CDR3 extends over 14 amino acids. CDR1 is LGHNA, CDR2 YSLEER, per germline. V was shortened by 2 bases and J by 1 base, with 8 bases between the two germline ends. CDR3 sequence: CASSQWGPQETQYF. The CDR3 region has the DNA TGCGCCAGCAGCCAATGGGGTCCCCAAGAGACCCAGTACTTC.

The genes are TRBV9 and TRBJ2-7; 10 positions match TRBD1. The CDR3 sequence is 18 residues long. V was pared by 4 bases and J by 0 bases, with 13 bases of the junction left unmatched. Germline-derived CDR1 and CDR2 are SGDLS and YYNGEE. CDR3 sequence reads: CASSPSGQDRGSSYEQYF. The CDR3 bases are TGTGCCAGCAGCCCTAGCGGTCAGGACAGGGGGTCCTCCTACGAGCAGTACTTC.

A few counts support this clonotype. The chain combines TRBV29-1 with TRBJ1-2; D is unclear. This CDR3 comprises 14 residues. V shed 3 bases and J shed 0 bases, with 11 bases lying between them. Germline-derived CDR1 and CDR2 are SQVTM and ANQGSEA. CDR3 region: CSVEKGTANYGYTF. The CDR3 DNA is TGCAGCGTTGAGAAGGGAACAGCTAACTATGGCTACACCTTC.

V is TRBV7-9 and J is TRBJ2-1; D is perhaps TRBD1 or TRBD2 (5 bases each). This CDR3 spans 15 amino acids. Trimming removed 7 bases at V and 2 bases at J, with 15 bases between. Germline CDR1 SEHNR, CDR2 FQNEAQ (reference sequence). Here the CDR3 DNA reads TGTGCCAGCACCTTCGGGGCCCACCCCTACAATGAGCAGTTCTTC. This sequence encodes CASTFGAHPYNEQFF.

In regard to this clonotype: Without the conserved terminal phenylalanine or tryptophan, this CDR3 likely stems from a read error. The rearrangement uses TRBV27 and TRBJ2-1; 7 bases align to TRBD1. Unmatched junction bases numbered 20, after V lost 7 bases and J lost 8 bases. Germline CDR1 MNHEY, CDR2 SMNVEV (reference sequence). This CDR3 is built from 17 residues. The CDR3 loop is CASTGFGVARQGDEQFL. The DNA of the CDR3 is TGTGCCAGCACCGGATTCGGGGTTGCCAGACAGGGCGATGAGCAGTTCCTC.

This clonotype was picked up a small number of times. The chain has TRBV7-2 and TRBJ1-4, with unresolved D. The germline V gene encodes CDR1 SGHTA and CDR2 FQGNSA. The CDR3 loop spans 15 amino acids. Trimming pared 1 base from V and 8 bases from J, leaving 14 bases between. This CDR3 is CASSLVWANGEKLFF. The CDR3 nucleotides are TGTGCCAGCAGCTTAGTTTGGGCAAACGGGGAAAAACTGTTTTTT. The full variable domain, in which reference TRBV7-2 and TRBJ1-4 provide the parts outside the CDR3, is GAGVSQSPSNKVTEKGKDVELRCDPISGHTALYWYRQSLGQGLEFLIYFQGNSAPDKSGLPSDRFSAERTGGSVSTLTIQRTQQEDSAVYLCASSLVWANGEKLFFGSGTQLSVL.

The chain employs TRBV7-9 and TRBJ2-5; unclear D gene. CDR3 size: 16 residues. Looked up from germline, CDR1 is SEHNR and CDR2 is FQNEAQ (reference sequence). V was shortened by 5 bases and J by 3 bases, with 19 bases between the two germline ends. CDR3 sequence reads: CASSHPSPGRKETQYF. In DNA, the CDR3 is TGTGCCAGCAGCCATCCCTCACCAGGACGGAAAGAGACCCAGTACTTC.

In its sample, this clonotype was seen many times. The V and J genes are TRBV6-2 or TRBV6-3 and TRBJ2-1; 9 positions agree with TRBD2. V lost 2 bases, J lost 9 bases, and 11 bases stayed unmatched. Germline V CDR1 and CDR2: MNHEY, SVGEGT. The CDR3 has 16 residues. This chain's CDR3 is CASSYEGGSGSTEQFF. The CDR3 region has the DNA TGTGCCAGCAGTTACGAGGGTGGTAGCGGGAGCACTGAGCAGTTCTTC.

The gene calls are TRBV4-3 and TRBJ2-2, with D tentatively TRBD2 (5 bases). V lost 2 bases and J 5 bases, leaving 9 bases between the germline ends. This CDR3 spans 14 amino acids. The germline gives CDR1 LGHNA, CDR2 YSLEER. The CDR3 protein is CASSQRGRTGELFF. Here the CDR3 DNA reads TGCGCCAGCAGCCAAAGAGGGAGAACCGGGGAGCTGTTTTTT.